The 20 T cell receptor beta chains listed next were all sequenced from one sample in a study of Graves' ophthalmopathy and Graves' hyperthyroidism. Transcripts of RNA were the source for amplifying TCR beta CDR3 regions. After a first-round RT-PCR with HTBI primers, a second-round multiplex PCR was run. TCRdb redid the calling of the multiplex PCR reads with MiXCR, one entry per CDR3 protein. Of 1 million to 1.3 million distinct CDR3 sequences in the sample, 35% to 40% were seen once. Sequencing was carried out using peripheral blood or thyroid tissue (not recorded which). These receptors all come from an adult man with Graves' hyperthyroidism.

This clonotype has just a few counts. The rearrangement links TRBV6-1 to TRBJ2-7; D is perhaps TRBD2 (5 bases). The CDR3 has 14 amino acids. Trimming took off 5 bases at V and 2 bases at J, with 13 bases between the two ends. Germline CDR1 reads MNHNS; CDR2 reads SASEGT. The DNA for the CDR3 is TGTGCCAGCAGTTACTCTGGGAGACCCTACGAGCAGTACTTC. Protein: CASSYSGRPYEQYF.

V is TRBV19 and J is TRBJ1-5; 8 bases match TRBD1. From germline, CDR1 is LNHDA and CDR2 SQIVND (reference sequence). The V and J ends lost 0 bases and 4 bases, in that order; junction bases with no gene match: 5. CDR3 length equals 16 residues. Here the CDR3 reads CASSIEDRAWNQPQHF. The CDR3 coding sequence is TGTGCCAGTAGTATAGAGGACAGGGCTTGGAATCAGCCCCAGCATTTT. Looking up the rest from reference TRBV19 and TRBJ1-5 gives the full variable domain: DGGITQSPKYLFRKEGQNVTLSCEQNLNHDAMYWYRQDPGQGLRLIYYSQIVNDFQKGDIAEGYSVSREKKESFPLTVTSAQKNPTAFYLCASSIEDRAWNQPQHFGDGTRLSIL.

V and J are TRBV7-9 and TRBJ2-7; possible D gene TRBD2, 6 bases. Germline-derived CDR1 and CDR2 are SEHNR and FQNEAQ (reference sequence). The CDR3 has 14 amino acids. V was shortened by 6 bases and J by 6 bases, with 18 bases between the two germline ends. The CDR3 region is CASSPLVGGSEQYF. CDR3 bases: TGTGCCAGCAGTCCTCTGGTTGGAGGGAGCGAGCAGTACTTC.

About this clonotype: A single base separates this from a much larger clone, so it may be a read error. The genes are TRBV5-1 and TRBJ1-3, with 8 nucleotides matching TRBD1. With 9 bases clipped from V and 0 bases from J, the junction kept 8 bases outside the gene matches. Per the germline V gene, CDR1 is SGHRS and CDR2 is YFSETQ. The CDR3 totals 15 residues. The chain's CDR3 is CANRQGHSSGNTIYF. The CDR3 DNA follows: TGCGCCAACAGACAGGGGCACAGCTCTGGAAACACCATATATTTT.

This clonotype was counted at least ten times. The genes are TRBV7-8 and TRBJ2-7; 8 positions match TRBD1. The CDR3 has 17 residues. Germline CDR1 is SGHVS and CDR2 is FQNEAQ. With V trimmed by 1 base and J by 1 base, 9 bases remained unmatched. The CDR3 sequence: CASSLGGQGGSSYEQYF. DNA for the CDR3: TGTGCCAGCAGCTTAGGAGGACAGGGCGGTAGTTCCTACGAGCAGTACTTC.

The DNA of the CDR3 is TGTGCCACCAACCGGGCGGGCCGCAGCGAAGAGACCCAGTACTTC. It yields the protein CATNRAGRSEETQYF. The chain employs TRBV10-3 and TRBJ2-5; a possible D gene is TRBD2 (5 bases). Germline loops: CDR1 ENHRY, CDR2 SYGVKD. Deletions cut 10 bases from V and 3 bases from J, with 21 bases between. The CDR3 covers 15 residues.

This clonotype was seen a handful of times. This chain uses TRBV2 with TRBJ1-4, with D perhaps matching TRBD1 (5 bases). Trimming removed 7 bases from V and 0 bases from J, with 12 bases in between. CDR3 length: 15 residues. Germline CDR1 is SNHLY and CDR2 is FYNNEI. DNA of the CDR3: TGTGCCAGCAAATGGGGGGTTGCAACTAATGAAAAACTGTTTTTT. Protein: CASKWGVATNEKLFF.

This chain uses TRBV6-5 with TRBJ1-5; D remains ambiguous. The CDR3 runs to 15 residues. Germline V gene data show CDR1 as MNHEY and CDR2 as SVGAGI. V was clipped by 4 bases and J by 3 bases, with 13 bases between them. CDR3 DNA sequence: TGTGCCAGCAGTTCTCTCGGAAAGGACAATCAGCCCCAGCATTTT. Encoded protein: CASSSLGKDNQPQHF.

This clonotype was observed at least ten times. The chain links TRBV2 to TRBJ1-5; TRBD1 is a possible D gene (6 bases). Trimming took 1 base from V and 6 from J, leaving 13 bases between them. From germline, CDR1 is SNHLY and CDR2 FYNNEI. This CDR3 comprises 15 residues. Here the CDR3 reads CASSEGQVGSQPQHF. CDR3 DNA: TGTGCCAGCAGTGAAGGACAGGTGGGAAGTCAGCCCCAGCATTTT.

About this clonotype: Just one base apart from a much larger clone, this may be a read error. J is TRBJ2-7 and V is TRBV7-9; TRBD1 matches 12 bases. This CDR3 comprises 14 residues. V gave up 5 bases and J gave up 6 bases; unmatched junction bases: 5. Germline V lookup: CDR1 SEHNR, CDR2 FQNEAQ (reference sequence). The CDR3 region is CASSGTGGQGEQYF. CDR3 DNA sequence: TGTGCCAGCAGCGGGACAGGGGGCCAGGGCGAGCAGTACTTC. Drawing the rest from reference TRBV7-9 and TRBJ2-7, the complete variable domain is DTGVSQNPRHKITKRGQNVTFRCDPISEHNRLYWYRQTLGQGPEFLTYFQNEAQLEKSRLLSDRFSAERPKGSFSTLEIQRTEQGDSAMYLCASSGTGGQGEQYFGPGTRLTVT.

J is TRBJ1-2 and V is TRBV5-1, with D maybe TRBD1 (6 bases). Germline V gene data show CDR1 as SGHRS and CDR2 as YFSETQ. The CDR3 spans 15 residues. The V end lost 3 bases, the J end lost 2 bases, and 14 bases lay between the germline ends. The CDR3 region is CASSSPRGLNYGYTF. The CDR3 bases are TGCGCCAGCAGCTCCCCCCGGGGGCTCAACTATGGCTACACCTTC.

This clonotype showed up just a few times. The gene calls are TRBV7-9 and TRBJ1-6; 7 nucleotides line up with TRBD1. V trimming: 3 bases; J trimming: 10 bases; junction bases outside the gene matches: 3. This CDR3 has 13 residues. Germline V lookup: CDR1 SEHNR, CDR2 FQNEAQ (reference sequence). CDR3 DNA sequence: TGTGCCAGCAGCTTCGACAGGGTATCACCCCTCCACTTT. This translates into CASSFDRVSPLHF. Full variable domain (rest looked up from reference TRBV7-9 and TRBJ1-6): DTGVSQNPRHKITKRGQNVTFRCDPISEHNRLYWYRQTLGQGPEFLTYFQNEAQLEKSRLLSDRFSAERPKGSFSTLEIQRTEQGDSAMYLCASSFDRVSPLHFGNGTRLTVT.

The table lists this clonotype with many counts. V gene TRBV10-3 combines with J gene TRBJ1-1, with 9 bases lining up with TRBD1. Germline assignment: CDR1 ENHRY and CDR2 SYGVKD. There are 15 residues in the CDR3. With V trimmed by 0 bases and J by 1 base, 0 bases remained unmatched. As DNA, the CDR3 is TGTGCCATCAGTGAGTCGGGACAGGGGAACACTGAAGCTTTCTTT. Translating it yields CAISESGQGNTEAFF.

Notes on this clonotype: With a much larger clone just one base away, this may be a read error. This rearrangement joins TRBV2 to TRBJ2-7, with 7 nucleotides matching TRBD1. V lost 9 bases, J lost 3 bases, and 17 bases stayed unmatched. The CDR3 consists of 16 residues. Germline V gene lookup returns CDR1 SNHLY and CDR2 FYNNEI. The CDR3 is CASASPSWDSYYEQYF. The DNA of the CDR3 is TGTGCCAGTGCTAGTCCGTCGTGGGACAGTTACTACGAGCAGTACTTC.

As regards this clonotype: It may be a read error: a sequence one base away is much more abundant. The chain has TRBV20-1 and TRBJ2-2; D is uncertain. Looked up from germline, CDR1 is DFQATT and CDR2 is SNEGSKA (reference sequence). Between the trimmed V and J ends, which lost 3 bases and 0 bases, there was a span of 8 bases. The CDR3 loop spans 14 amino acids. CDR3 nucleotide sequence: TGCAGTGCTAGCACAAACCCGAACACCGGGGAGCTGTTTTTT. It encodes CSASTNPNTGELFF.

The chain couples TRBV29-1 to TRBJ1-4, with D unclear. CDR3 length equals 12 residues. Between the trimmed V and J ends, which lost 8 bases and 2 bases, there was a span of 9 bases. The V gene's germline CDR1 is SQVTM and CDR2 ANQGSEA. The CDR3 sequence is CSLRGTNEKLFF. For the CDR3, the DNA is TGCAGCTTGCGAGGGACTAATGAAAAACTGTTTTTT.

The V and J genes are TRBV27 and TRBJ2-5; TRBD2 might be the D (6 bases). The germline V gene encodes CDR1 MNHEY and CDR2 SMNVEV (reference sequence). The CDR3 runs 15 residues. V was pared by 1 base and J by 4 bases, with 13 bases between. CDR3 nucleotide sequence: TGTGCCAGCAGTTTATTTTTTGGGACTCCAGAGACCCAGTACTTC. As protein: CASSLFFGTPETQYF.

The chain recombines TRBV6-5 with TRBJ2-2; no reliable D call. Trimming took 8 bases from V and 4 from J, leaving 14 bases between them. CDR1 and CDR2 from the germline V gene are MNHEY and SVGAGI. The CDR3 covers 14 residues. The CDR3 DNA reads TGTGCCAGCGGTAGAGGTGGGATCACCGGGGAGCTGTTTTTT. This codes for CASGRGGITGELFF.

For this clonotype: The final CDR3 position lacks the conserved phenylalanine or tryptophan, pointing to a likely read error. Because the CDR3's place on the DNA is in doubt, the DNA is left out and the CDR3 is given as listed by TCRdb. The rearrangement links TRBV7-9 to TRBJ2-6; the DNA was not used to check the table's D call, TRBD1. Per germline, CDR1 SEHNR and CDR2 FQNEAQ (reference sequence). Ends included, the CDR3 has 9 residues. CDR3 loop: CASSLAMGP.

This clonotype has a count of ten or more. This chain uses TRBV5-8 with TRBJ2-5; D is tentatively TRBD1 or TRBD2 (5 bases each). The CDR3 has 15 residues. V shed 0 bases and J shed 5 bases, with 14 bases lying between them. Germline CDR1 SGHTS, CDR2 YDEGEE. The CDR3 protein is CASSLGSPGAETQYF. The CDR3 DNA is TGTGCCAGCAGCTTGGGTAGCCCCGGGGCGGAGACCCAGTACTTC. The full variable domain, completed using reference TRBV5-8 and TRBJ2-5, is EAGVTQSPTHLIKTRGQQATLRCSPISGHTSVYWYQQALGLGLQFLLWYDEGEERNRGNFPPRFSGRQFPNYSSELNVNALELEDSALYLCASSLGSPGAETQYFGPGTRLLVL.